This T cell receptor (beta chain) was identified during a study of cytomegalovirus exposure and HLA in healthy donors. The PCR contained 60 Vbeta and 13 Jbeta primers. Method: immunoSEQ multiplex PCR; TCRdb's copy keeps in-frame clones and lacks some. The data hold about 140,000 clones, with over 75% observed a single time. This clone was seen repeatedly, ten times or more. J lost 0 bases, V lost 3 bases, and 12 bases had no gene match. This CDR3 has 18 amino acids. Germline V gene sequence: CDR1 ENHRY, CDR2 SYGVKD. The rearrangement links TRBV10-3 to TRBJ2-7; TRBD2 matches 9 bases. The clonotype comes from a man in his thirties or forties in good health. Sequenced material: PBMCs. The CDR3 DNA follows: TGTGCCATCAGTGACCCCGGCGTCGGACTAGCGTACTCCTACGAGCAGTACTTC. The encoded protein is CAISDPGVGLAYSYEQYF.